This TCR beta chain was retrieved from a study of graft-versus-host responses after intestinal transplantation. Across the whole study: Induction using anti-thymocyte globulin, followed by tacrolimus and steroids for about 3 years, was given to all recipients. General study results and limits: GvH clones were identified in recipient marrow, with some first appearing in ileum or blood. When patients had graft-donor T cell macrochimerism, their allografts held high graft-versus-host to host-versus-graft clonal ratios. There was an association between peak levels of circulating GvH clones and early post-transplant HvG declines.

The repertoire was sequenced with immunoSEQ multiplex PCR; TCRdb's copy has only in-frame clones and lacks some. The table lists approximately 89,000 clones, approximately 90% of them singletons. To note about this clone: Its cognate antigen is unknown.

There are 15 residues in the CDR3. The V gene's germline CDR1 is MNHEY and CDR2 SVGAGI. The V gene end was trimmed by 0 bases and the J gene end by 7 bases; junction bases not matched to a gene: 5. The material was unstimulated CD4+ T cells sorted from spleen or lymph node cells, obtained before intestinal transplant. The V call is TRBV6-5, the J call TRBJ2-1; TRBD1 agrees at 8 bases. This TCR was recovered from a human donor who received an intestinal transplant. The CDR3 nucleotides read TGTGCCAGCAGTTACTCCGGGACAGGAGGTAATGAGCAGTTCTTC. Translation gives CASSYSGTGGNEQFF.